This TCR beta chain derives from a study of cytomegalovirus exposure and HLA in healthy donors. Turning to the study itself: Genotyping showed about 80% of approximately 430 donors falling in the Caucasian-associated ancestry cluster.

The PCR employed 60 Vbeta primers together with 13 Jbeta primers. Using immunoSEQ multiplex PCR, the repertoire was profiled, and TCRdb retains in-frame clones only, with some absent. The sample contains about 78,000 clones, about two thirds of which appear only once. This clone has only a few counts. The antigen remains undetermined. General study results and limits: As a later analysis revealed, the rate of TCR association differed by HLA locus, with DRB1 most and HLA-C fewest. Associated with cytomegalovirus, according to the listing, were around 160 TCR beta chains. Presence/absence analyses assumed roughly uniform sequencing depth across donors, which may not hold.

CDR3 length equals 13 residues. Trimming took 6 bases from V and 4 from J, leaving 10 bases between them. CDR1 SNHLY and CDR2 FYNNEI come from the germline V gene. The TCR originated in a man under 40 in good health and CMV-seropositive. The chain joins TRBV2 to TRBJ1-5; D is uncertain. The sample was PBMCs. The CDR3 loop reads CASRRIQNQPQHF. The DNA of the CDR3 is TGTGCCAGCAGAAGGATACAGAATCAGCCCCAGCATTTT.